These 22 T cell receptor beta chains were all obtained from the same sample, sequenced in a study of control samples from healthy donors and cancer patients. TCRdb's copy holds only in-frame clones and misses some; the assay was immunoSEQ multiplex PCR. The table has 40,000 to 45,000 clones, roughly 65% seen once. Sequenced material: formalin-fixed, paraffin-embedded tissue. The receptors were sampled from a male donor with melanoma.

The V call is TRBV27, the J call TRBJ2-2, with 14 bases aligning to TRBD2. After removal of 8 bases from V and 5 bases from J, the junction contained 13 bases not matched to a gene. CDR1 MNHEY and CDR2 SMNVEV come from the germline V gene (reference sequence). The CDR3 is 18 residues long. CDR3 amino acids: CASRPTSGRAVRTGELFF. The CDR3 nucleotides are TGTGCCAGCCGACCGACTAGCGGGAGGGCGGTTAGGACCGGGGAGCTGTTTTTT.

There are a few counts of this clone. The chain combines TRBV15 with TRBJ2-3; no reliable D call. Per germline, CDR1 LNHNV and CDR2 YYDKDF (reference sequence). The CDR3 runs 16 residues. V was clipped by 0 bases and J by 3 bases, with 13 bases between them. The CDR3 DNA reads TGTGCCACCAGCAGAGATCCAACGGTAGTAACAGATACGCAGTATTTT. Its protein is CATSRDPTVVTDTQYF.

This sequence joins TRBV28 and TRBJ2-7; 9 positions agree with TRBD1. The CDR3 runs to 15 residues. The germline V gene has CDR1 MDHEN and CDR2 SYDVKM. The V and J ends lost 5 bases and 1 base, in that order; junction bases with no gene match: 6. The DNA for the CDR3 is TGTGCCAGCAGTCCCGGGACAGGGAAATCCTACGAGCAGTACTTC. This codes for CASSPGTGKSYEQYF. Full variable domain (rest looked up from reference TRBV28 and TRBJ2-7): DVKVTQSSRYLVKRTGEKVFLECVQDMDHENMFWYRQDPGLGLRLIYFSYDVKMKEKGDIPEGYSVSREKKERFSLILESASTNQTSMYLCASSPGTGKSYEQYFGPGTRLTVT.

The CDR3 coding sequence is TGTGCCAGTAGTATTGTATCAGATACGCAGTATTTT. It yields the protein CASSIVSDTQYF. The chain carries TRBV19 and TRBJ2-3; D remains unclear. Germline lookup yields CDR1 LNHDA and CDR2 SQIVND (reference sequence). This CDR3 is built from 12 residues. V dropped 3 bases and J dropped 4 bases, with 5 bases sitting between them. The whole variable domain, filled in from reference TRBV19 and TRBJ2-3, reads DGGITQSPKYLFRKEGQNVTLSCEQNLNHDAMYWYRQDPGQGLRLIYYSQIVNDFQKGDIAEGYSVSREKKESFPLTVTSAQKNPTAFYLCASSIVSDTQYFGPGTRLTVL.

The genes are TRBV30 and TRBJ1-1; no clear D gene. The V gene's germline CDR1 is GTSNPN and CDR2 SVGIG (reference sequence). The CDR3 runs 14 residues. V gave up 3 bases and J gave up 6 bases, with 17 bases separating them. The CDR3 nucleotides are TGTGCCTGGAGCGGGTCCCCGTTGGCCGCTGAAGCTTTCTTT. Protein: CAWSGSPLAAEAFF.

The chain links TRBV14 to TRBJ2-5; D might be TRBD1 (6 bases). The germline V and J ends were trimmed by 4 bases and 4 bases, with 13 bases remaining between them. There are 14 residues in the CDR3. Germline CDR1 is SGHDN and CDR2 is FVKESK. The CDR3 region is CASSRRTARETQYF. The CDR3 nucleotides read TGTGCCAGCAGCCGGAGGACAGCTAGAGAGACCCAGTACTTC.

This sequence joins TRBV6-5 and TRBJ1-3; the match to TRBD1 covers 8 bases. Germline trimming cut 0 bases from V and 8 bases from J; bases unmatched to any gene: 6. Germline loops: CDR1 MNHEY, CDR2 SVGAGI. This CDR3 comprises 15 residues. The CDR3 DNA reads TGTGCCAGCAGTTACTCCCAGGGGGCGCCGGACACCATATATTTT. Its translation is CASSYSQGAPDTIYF.

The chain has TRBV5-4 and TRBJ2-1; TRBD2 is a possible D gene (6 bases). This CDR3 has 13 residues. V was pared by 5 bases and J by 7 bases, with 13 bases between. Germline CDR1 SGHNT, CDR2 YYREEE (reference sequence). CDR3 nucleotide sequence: TGTGCCAGCAGGCGTGGGGGGTGGAATGAGCAGTTCTTC. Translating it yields CASRRGGWNEQFF. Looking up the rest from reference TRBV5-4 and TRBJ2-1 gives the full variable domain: ETGVTQSPTHLIKTRGQQVTLRCSSQSGHNTVSWYQQALGQGPQFIFQYYREEENGRGNFPPRFSGLQFPNYSSELNVNALELDDSALYLCASRRGGWNEQFFGPGTRLTVL.

The CDR3 sequence is CASTNLLGSGTRIGELFF. CDR3 sequence (DNA): TGCGCCAGCACCAATCTATTAGGATCCGGGACTAGGATCGGGGAGCTGTTTTTT. This chain connects TRBV5-1 to TRBJ2-2; 8 nucleotides align to TRBD2. V lost 6 bases to trimming and J lost 7 bases; unmatched junction nucleotides: 20. Germline CDR1 SGHRS, CDR2 YFSETQ. The CDR3 length is 18 residues.

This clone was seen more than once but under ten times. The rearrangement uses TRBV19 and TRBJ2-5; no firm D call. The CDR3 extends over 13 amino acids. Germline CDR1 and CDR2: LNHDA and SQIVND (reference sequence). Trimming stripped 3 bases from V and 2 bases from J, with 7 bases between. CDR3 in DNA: TGTGCCAGTAGTATGCGCAGACAAGAGACCCAGTACTTC. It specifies CASSMRRQETQYF.

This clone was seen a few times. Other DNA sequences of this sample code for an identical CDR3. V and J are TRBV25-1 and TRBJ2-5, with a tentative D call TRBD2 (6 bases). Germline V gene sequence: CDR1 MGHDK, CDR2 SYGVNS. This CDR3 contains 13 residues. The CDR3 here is CGSIAEPGETQYF. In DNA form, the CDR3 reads TGTGGGTCAATAGCGGAACCTGGAGAGACCCAGTACTTC.

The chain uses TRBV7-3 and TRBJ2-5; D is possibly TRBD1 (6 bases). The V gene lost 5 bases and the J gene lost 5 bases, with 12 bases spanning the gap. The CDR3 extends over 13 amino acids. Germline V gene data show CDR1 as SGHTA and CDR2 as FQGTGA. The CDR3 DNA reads TGTGCCAGCAGCACGGACAGTGGGGAGACCCAGTACTTC. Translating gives CASSTDSGETQYF.

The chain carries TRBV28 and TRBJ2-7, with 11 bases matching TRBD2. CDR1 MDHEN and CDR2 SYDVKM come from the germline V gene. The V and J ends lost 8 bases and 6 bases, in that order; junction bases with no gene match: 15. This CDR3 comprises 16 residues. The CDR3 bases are TGTGCCAGCTTTCCCACGGGGCTTAGCGGGAGGGTCGAGCAGTACTTC. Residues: CASFPTGLSGRVEQYF. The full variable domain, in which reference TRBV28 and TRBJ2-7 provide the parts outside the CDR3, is DVKVTQSSRYLVKRTGEKVFLECVQDMDHENMFWYRQDPGLGLRLIYFSYDVKMKEKGDIPEGYSVSREKKERFSLILESASTNQTSMYLCASFPTGLSGRVEQYFGPGTRLTVT.

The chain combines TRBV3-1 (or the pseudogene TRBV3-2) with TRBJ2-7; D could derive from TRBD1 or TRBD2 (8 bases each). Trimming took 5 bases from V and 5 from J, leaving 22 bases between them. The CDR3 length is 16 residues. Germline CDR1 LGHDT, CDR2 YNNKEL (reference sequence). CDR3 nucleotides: TGTGCCAGCAGCTATAGGACAGGGAGCGGGGGCAACGAGCAGTACTTC. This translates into CASSYRTGSGGNEQYF.

The CDR3 sequence: CSVVGPAKSTDTQYF. The CDR3 region has the DNA TGCAGCGTTGTAGGTCCAGCTAAGAGCACAGATACGCAGTATTTT. V is TRBV29-1 and J is TRBJ2-3, with D uncertain. Germline-derived CDR1 and CDR2 are SQVTM and ANQGSEA. The CDR3 contains 15 residues. V lost 4 bases, J lost 0 bases, and 14 bases lay in between.

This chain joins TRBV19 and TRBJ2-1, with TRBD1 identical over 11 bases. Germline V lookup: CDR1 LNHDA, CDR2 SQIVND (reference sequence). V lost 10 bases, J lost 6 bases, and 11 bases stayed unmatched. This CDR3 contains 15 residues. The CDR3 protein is CATRKGQGVSNEQFF. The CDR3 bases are TGTGCCACCCGAAAGGGACAGGGGGTGAGCAATGAGCAGTTCTTC.

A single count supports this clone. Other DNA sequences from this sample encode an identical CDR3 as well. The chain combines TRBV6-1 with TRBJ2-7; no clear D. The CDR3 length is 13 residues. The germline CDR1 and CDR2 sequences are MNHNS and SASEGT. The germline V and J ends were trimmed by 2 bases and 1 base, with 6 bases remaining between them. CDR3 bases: TGTGCCAGCAGTGAACTGCGGTCCTACGAGCAGTACTTC. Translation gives CASSELRSYEQYF.

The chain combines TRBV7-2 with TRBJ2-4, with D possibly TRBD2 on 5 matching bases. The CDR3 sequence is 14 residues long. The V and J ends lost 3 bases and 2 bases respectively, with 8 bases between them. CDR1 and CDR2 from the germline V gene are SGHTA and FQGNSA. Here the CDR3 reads CASSFGMTKNIQYF. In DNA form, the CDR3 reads TGTGCCAGCAGCTTCGGGATGACCAAAAACATTCAGTACTTC.

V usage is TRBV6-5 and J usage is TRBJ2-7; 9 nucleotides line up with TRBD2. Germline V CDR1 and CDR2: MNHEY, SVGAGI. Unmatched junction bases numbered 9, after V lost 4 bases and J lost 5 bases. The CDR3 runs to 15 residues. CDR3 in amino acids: CASSSSGTSNHEQYF. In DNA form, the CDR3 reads TGTGCCAGCAGTTCATCCGGGACTAGCAACCACGAGCAGTACTTC.

The CDR3 region has the DNA TGCGCCAGCAGCCCGACCCCGGACAGCGGGCTAGAGCAGTTCTTC. Translating gives CASSPTPDSGLEQFF. V usage is TRBV5-1 and J usage is TRBJ2-1; possibly TRBD1 or TRBD2 for D (6 bases each). Germline CDR1 SGHRS, CDR2 YFSETQ. There are 15 residues in the CDR3. The V end lost 4 bases, the J end lost 10 bases, and 21 bases lay between the germline ends.

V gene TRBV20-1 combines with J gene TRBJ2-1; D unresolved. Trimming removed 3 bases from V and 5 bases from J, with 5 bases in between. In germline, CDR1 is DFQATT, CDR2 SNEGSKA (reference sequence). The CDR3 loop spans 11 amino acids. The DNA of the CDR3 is TGCAGTGCTAGTCTTGACAATGAGCAGTTCTTC. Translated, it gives CSASLDNEQFF.

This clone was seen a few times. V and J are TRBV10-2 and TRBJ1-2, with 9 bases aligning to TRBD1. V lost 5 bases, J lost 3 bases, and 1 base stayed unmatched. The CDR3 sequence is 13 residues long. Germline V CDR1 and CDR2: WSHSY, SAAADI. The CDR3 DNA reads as TGCGCCAGCAGTCGACAGGGGGACTATGGCTACACCTTC. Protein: CASSRQGDYGYTF.